This T cell receptor (beta chain) was found in a study of Tregs in tolerant kidney transplant recipients. TCRdb's copy holds only in-frame clones and misses some; the assay was immunoSEQ multiplex PCR. The sample has fewer than 80,000 clones, 70% to 90% seen once. This CDR3 is 18 amino acids long. Germline lookup yields CDR1 MDHEN and CDR2 SYDVKM. V was clipped by 7 bases and J by 3 bases; unmatched bases: 14. This receptor was obtained from a human donor who received a combined kidney and bone marrow transplant. The sample here was CD4+ T cells from blood, taken before the transplant. The chain carries TRBV28 and TRBJ2-7; 14 bases agree with TRBD2. The CDR3 DNA is TGTGCCAGCACCTCGTATGGGACTAGCGGGAGAGGGGGCTACGAGCAGTACTTC. It specifies CASTSYGTSGRGGYEQYF.